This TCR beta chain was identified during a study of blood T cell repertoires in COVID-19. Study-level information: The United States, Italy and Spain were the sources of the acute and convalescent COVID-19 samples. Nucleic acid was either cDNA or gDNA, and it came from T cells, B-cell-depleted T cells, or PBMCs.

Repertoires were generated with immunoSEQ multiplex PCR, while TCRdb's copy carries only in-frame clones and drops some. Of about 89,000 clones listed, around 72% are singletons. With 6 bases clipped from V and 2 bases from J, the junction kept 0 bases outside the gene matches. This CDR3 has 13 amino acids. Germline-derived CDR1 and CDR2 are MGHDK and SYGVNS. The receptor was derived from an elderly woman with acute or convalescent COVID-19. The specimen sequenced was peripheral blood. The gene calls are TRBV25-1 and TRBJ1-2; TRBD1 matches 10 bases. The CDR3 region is CASRGQGNYGYTF. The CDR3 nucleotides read TGTGCCAGCAGGGGACAGGGGAACTATGGCTACACCTTC.